This T cell receptor (beta chain) derives from a study of cytomegalovirus exposure and HLA in healthy donors. Findings of the study overall: Earlier analysis looked at TCR beta V segments, and most were productive about 87% or about 30% of the time. Listed as cytomegalovirus-associated were 150 to 200 TCR beta chains.

To note about this clone: Its antigen remains unknown.

Trimming pared 2 bases from V and 0 bases from J, leaving 6 bases between. Germline loops: CDR1 SGHKS, CDR2 YYEKEE (reference sequence). The CDR3 totals 15 residues. It was with 60 Vbeta and 13 Jbeta primers that the PCR ran. In the authors' workflow: A later analysis tallied tens of millions of unique TCR beta chains, 9.5 million to 14 million of them shared. Sequencing used immunoSEQ multiplex PCR; TCRdb keeps in-frame clones, though not all of them. That table supplies the V and J calls and clone size; D and trimming were determined from the DNA. Of 110,000 to 150,000 clones listed, under 90% are singletons.

The chain combines TRBV5-5 with TRBJ2-6; maybe TRBD1 (5 bases). The source is a middle-aged man in good health and CMV-seronegative. The sample taken for sequencing was PBMCs. The CDR3 protein is CASSFDSSGANVLTF. The CDR3 DNA reads TGTGCCAGCAGCTTCGACAGCTCTGGGGCCAACGTCCTGACTTTC. The full variable domain, rest sourced from reference TRBV5-5 and TRBJ2-6, is DAGVTQSPTHLIKTRGQQVTLRCSPISGHKSVSWYQQVLGQGPQFIFQYYEKEERGRGNFPDRFSARQFPNYSSELNVNALLLGDSALYLCASSFDSSGANVLTFGAGSRLTVL.